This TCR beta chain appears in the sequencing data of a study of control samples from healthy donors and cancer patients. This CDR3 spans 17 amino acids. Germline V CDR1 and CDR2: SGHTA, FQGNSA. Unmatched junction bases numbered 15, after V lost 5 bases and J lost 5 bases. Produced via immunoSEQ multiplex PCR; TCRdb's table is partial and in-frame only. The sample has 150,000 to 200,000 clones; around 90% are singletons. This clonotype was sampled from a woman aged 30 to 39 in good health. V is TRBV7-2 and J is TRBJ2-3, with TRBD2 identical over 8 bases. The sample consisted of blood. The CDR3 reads CASSLNGGRPPVDTQYF. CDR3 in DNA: TGTGCCAGCAGCCTAAACGGCGGGAGGCCCCCTGTAGATACGCAGTATTTT.